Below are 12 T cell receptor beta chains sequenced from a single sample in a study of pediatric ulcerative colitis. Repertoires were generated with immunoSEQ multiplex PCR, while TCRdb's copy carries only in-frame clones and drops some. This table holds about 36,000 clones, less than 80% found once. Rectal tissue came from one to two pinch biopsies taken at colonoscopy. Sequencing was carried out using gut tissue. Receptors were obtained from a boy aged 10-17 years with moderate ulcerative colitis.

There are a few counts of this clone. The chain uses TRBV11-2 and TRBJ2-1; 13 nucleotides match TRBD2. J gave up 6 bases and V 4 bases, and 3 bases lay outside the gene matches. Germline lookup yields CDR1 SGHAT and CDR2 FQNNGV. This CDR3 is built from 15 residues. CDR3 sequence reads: CASSSGLAGFNEQFF. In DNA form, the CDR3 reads TGTGCCAGCAGCTCGGGACTAGCGGGATTCAATGAGCAGTTCTTC. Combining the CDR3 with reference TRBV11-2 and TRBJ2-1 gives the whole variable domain EAGVAQSPRYKIIEKRQSVAFWCNPISGHATLYWYQQILGQGPKLLIQFQNNGVVDDSQLPKDRFSAERLKGVDSTLKIQPAKLEDSAVYLCASSSGLAGFNEQFFGPGTRLTVL.

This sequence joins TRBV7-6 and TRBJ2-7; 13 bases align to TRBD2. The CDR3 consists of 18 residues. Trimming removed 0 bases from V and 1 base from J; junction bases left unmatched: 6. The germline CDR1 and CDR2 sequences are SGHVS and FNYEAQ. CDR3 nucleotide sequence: TGTGCCAGCAGCTTAGCGGTGGGGACTAGCGGGGCTTCCTACGAGCAGTACTTC. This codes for CASSLAVGTSGASYEQYF.

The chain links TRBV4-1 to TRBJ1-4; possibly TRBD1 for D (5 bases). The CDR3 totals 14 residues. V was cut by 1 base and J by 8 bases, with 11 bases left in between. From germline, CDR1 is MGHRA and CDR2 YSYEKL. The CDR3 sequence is CASSQVYGQEKLFF. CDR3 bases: TGCGCCAGCAGCCAAGTGTACGGACAAGAAAAACTGTTTTTT.

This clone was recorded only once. Here the CDR3 DNA reads TGCGCCAGCAGCTTGGCCAGTGAATCCTACGAGCAGTACTTC. Its translation: CASSLASESYEQYF. The rearrangement uses TRBV5-1 and TRBJ2-7, with unresolved D. V was shortened by 0 bases and J by 1 base, with 8 bases between the two germline ends. Germline CDR1 reads SGHRS; CDR2 reads YFSETQ. CDR3 length: 14 amino acids.

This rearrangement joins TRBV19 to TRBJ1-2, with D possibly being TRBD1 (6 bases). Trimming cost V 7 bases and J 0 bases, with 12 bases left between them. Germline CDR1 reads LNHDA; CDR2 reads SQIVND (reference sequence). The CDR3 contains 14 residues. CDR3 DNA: TGTGCCAGTATATCCCGGACAGCTAACTATGGCTACACCTTC. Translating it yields CASISRTANYGYTF.

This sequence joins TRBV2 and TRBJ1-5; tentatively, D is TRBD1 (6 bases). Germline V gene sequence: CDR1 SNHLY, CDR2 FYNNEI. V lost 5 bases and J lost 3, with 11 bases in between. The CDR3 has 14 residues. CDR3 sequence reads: CASSLQGFNQPQHF. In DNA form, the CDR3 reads TGTGCCAGCAGTTTACAGGGATTCAATCAGCCCCAGCATTTT.

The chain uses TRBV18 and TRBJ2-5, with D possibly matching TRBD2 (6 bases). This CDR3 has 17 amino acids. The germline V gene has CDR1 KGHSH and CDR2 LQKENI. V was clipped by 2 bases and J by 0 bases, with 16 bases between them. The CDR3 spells CASSPNGRDPYQETQYF. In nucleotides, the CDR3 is TGTGCCAGCTCACCAAACGGGCGGGACCCGTACCAAGAGACCCAGTACTTC.

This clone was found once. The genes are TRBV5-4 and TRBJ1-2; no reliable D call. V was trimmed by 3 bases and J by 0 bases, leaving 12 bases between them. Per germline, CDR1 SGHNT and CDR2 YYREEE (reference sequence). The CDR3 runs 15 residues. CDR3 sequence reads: CASSSKEGANYGYTF. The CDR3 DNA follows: TGTGCCAGCAGCTCGAAGGAGGGAGCTAACTATGGCTACACCTTC.

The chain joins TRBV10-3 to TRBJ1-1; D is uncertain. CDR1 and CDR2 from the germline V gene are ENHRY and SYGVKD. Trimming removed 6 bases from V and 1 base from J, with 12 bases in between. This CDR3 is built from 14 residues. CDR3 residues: CAIRGFQENTEAFF. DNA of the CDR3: TGTGCCATCAGGGGTTTCCAGGAGAACACTGAAGCTTTCTTT.

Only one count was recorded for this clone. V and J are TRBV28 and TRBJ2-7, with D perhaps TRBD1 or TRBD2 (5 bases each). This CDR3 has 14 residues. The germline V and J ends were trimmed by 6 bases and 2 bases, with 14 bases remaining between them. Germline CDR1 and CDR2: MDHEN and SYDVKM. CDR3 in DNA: TGTGCCAGCAGGTCGGGACGGAGACCCTACGAGCAGTACTTC. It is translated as CASRSGRRPYEQYF.

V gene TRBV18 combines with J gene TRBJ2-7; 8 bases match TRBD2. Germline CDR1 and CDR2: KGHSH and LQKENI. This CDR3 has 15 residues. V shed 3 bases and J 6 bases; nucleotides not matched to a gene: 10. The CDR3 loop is CASSPFREGGGEQYF. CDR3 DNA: TGTGCCAGCTCACCGTTTCGGGAGGGTGGGGGCGAGCAGTACTTC.

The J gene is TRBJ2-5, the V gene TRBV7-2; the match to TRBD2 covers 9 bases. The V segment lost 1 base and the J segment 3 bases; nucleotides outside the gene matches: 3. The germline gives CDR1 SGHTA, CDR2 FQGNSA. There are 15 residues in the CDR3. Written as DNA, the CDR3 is TGTGCCAGCAGCTTAGTCTCTAGCGGGGAAGAGACCCAGTACTTC. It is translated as CASSLVSSGEETQYF.